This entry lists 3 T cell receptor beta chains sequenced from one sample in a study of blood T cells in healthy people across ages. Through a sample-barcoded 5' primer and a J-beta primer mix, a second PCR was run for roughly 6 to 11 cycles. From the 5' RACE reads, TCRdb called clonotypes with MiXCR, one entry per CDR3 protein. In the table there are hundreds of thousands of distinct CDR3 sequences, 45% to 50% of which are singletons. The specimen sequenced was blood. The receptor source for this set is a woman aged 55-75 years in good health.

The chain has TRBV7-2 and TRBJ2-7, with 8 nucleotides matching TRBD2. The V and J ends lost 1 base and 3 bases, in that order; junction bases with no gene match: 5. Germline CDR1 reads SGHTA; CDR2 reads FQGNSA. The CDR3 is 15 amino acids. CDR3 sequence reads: CASSLGQGLVYEQYF. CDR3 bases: TGTGCCAGCAGCTTAGGTCAGGGACTAGTCTACGAGCAGTACTTC.

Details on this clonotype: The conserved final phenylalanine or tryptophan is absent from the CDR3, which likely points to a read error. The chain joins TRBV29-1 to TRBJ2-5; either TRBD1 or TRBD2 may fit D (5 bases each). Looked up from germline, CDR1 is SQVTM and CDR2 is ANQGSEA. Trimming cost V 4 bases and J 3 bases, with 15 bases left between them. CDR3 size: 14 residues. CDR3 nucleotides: TGCAGCGTTGCACCGGGGCTACCTAAAGAGACCCAGTACTTA. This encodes CSVAPGLPKETQYL.

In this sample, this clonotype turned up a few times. The CDR3 DNA follows: TGCAGTGCTACTACAGGCCAGTTCTATAATTCACCCCTCCACTTT. Protein sequence: CSATTGQFYNSPLHF. This chain connects TRBV20-1 to TRBJ1-6, with D possibly matching TRBD1 (5 bases). Deletions cut 4 bases from V and 3 bases from J, with 13 bases between. CDR3 size: 15 residues. CDR1 and CDR2 (germline): DFQATT, SNEGSKA (reference sequence).